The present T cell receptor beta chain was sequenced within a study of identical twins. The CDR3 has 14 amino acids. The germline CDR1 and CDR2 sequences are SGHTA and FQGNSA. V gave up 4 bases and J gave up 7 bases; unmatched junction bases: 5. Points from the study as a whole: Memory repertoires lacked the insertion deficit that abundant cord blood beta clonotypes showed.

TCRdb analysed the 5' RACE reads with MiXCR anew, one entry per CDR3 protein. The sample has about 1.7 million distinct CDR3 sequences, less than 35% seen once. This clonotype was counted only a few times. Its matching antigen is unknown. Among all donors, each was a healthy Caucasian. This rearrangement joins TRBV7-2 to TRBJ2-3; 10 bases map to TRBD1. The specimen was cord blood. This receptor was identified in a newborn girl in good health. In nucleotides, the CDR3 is TGTGCCAGCAGCTCCAGACAGGGGGCAAATACGCAGTATTTT. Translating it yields CASSSRQGANTQYF.